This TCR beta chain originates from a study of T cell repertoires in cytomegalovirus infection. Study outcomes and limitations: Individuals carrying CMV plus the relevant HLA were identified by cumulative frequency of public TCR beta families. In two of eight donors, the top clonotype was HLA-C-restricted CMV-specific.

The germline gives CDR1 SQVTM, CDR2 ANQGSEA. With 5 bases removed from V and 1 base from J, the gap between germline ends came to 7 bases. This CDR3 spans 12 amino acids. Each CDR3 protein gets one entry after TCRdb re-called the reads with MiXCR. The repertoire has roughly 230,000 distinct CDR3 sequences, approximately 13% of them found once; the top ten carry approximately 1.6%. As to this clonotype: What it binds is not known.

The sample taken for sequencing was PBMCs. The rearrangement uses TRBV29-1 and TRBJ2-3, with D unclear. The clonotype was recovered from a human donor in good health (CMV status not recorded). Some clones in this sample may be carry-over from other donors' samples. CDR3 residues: CSVRPGTDTQYF. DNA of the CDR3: TGCAGCGTTCGACCCGGCACAGATACGCAGTATTTT.